This TCR beta chain was retrieved from a study of spatial heterogeneity in lung cancer. Across the study: Detected sequences consistently included more beta-chain ones than alpha-chain ones. Study outcomes and limitations: Ubiquitous, expanded tumor-derived TCRs were more frequently observed in blood at resection than at follow-up.

From the 5' RACE reads, TCRdb called clonotypes with MiXCR, one entry per CDR3 protein. The sample has some 10,000 distinct CDR3 sequences; about 18% are singletons. This clonotype was picked up many times. Its matching antigen is unknown. This CDR3 has 16 residues. Germline V lookup: CDR1 SQVTM, CDR2 ANQGSEA. V gave up 3 bases and J gave up 3 bases, with 18 bases separating them. Time point denoted: sample taken at primary tumor resection. The sequenced material consisted of unsorted whole RNA from tumor, nontumor lung or frozen PBMC. The sequence was collected from a male donor with early-stage non-small cell lung cancer. The J gene is TRBJ1-3, the V gene TRBV29-1, with TRBD1 as a possible D gene (5 bases). The material sequenced was PBMCs, taken at surgery. CDR3 loop: CSVEGVRGDFGNTIYF. In nucleotides, the CDR3 is TGCAGCGTTGAGGGGGTTCGGGGCGACTTTGGAAACACCATATATTTT.